These T cell receptor beta chains were read from a single sample in a study of cytomegalovirus exposure and HLA in healthy donors. Sequenced by immunoSEQ multiplex PCR; TCRdb stores in-frame clones only, minus some. The sample includes about 210,000 clones, 65% to 85% of them seen just once. Sequencing input: PBMCs. These receptors were obtained from a man aged 40-49 years in good health and CMV-seropositive. CDR3s include the opening cysteine and the closing phenylalanine or tryptophan. The order of the fields is V gene, J gene, D gene, clone size, CDR3 protein, CDR3 DNA. A D gene is named only where the DNA matches it firmly. Some rows mark clone size as missing; the rest say once, few, many or name a class of expanded clone.

>TRBV15|TRBJ2-7|NA|NA
CATSRVRGRSGASGYPYEQYF
TGTGCCACCAGCAGAGTCCGAGGGAGGAGTGGGGCATCAGGGTATCCCTACGAGCAGTACTTC
>TRBV6-1|TRBJ1-3|NA|NA
CASSDSGSGNTIYF
TGTGCCAGCAGTGACAGCGGCTCTGGAAACACCATATATTTT
>TRBV4-1|TRBJ2-2|NA|few
CASSQGGEVGELFF
TGCGCCAGCAGCCAAGGGGGAGAGGTCGGGGAGCTGTTTTTT
>TRBV7-8|TRBJ2-7|TRBD1|once
CASSLRGTGPYEQYF
TGTGCCAGCAGCTTAAGGGGGACAGGCCCCTACGAGCAGTACTTC
>TRBV7-9|TRBJ1-5|TRBD1|few
CASSLGGTGVGNQPQHF
TGTGCCAGCAGCTTAGGGGGGACAGGGGTGGGCAATCAGCCCCAGCATTTT
>TRBV6-1|TRBJ1-2|TRBD1|NA
CASSGQGLPWYGYTF
TGTGCCAGCTCGGGACAGGGGCTTCCTTGGTATGGCTACACCTTC
>TRBV19|TRBJ1-5|NA|NA
CASSPEGGYNQPQHF
TGTGCCAGTAGTCCAGAGGGAGGGTATAATCAGCCCCAGCATTTT
>TRBV5-6|TRBJ1-4|NA|NA
CASSLFSFSEKLFF
TGTGCCAGCAGCCTTTTTTCGTTTAGTGAAAAACTGTTTTTT
>TRBV6-5|TRBJ2-7|NA|NA
CASSYSRGLQHYEQYF
TGTGCCAGCAGTTACTCGAGAGGGCTCCAGCACTACGAGCAGTACTTC
>TRBV9|TRBJ1-2|TRBD1|NA
CASSAGGDRAGGYTF
TGTGCCAGCAGCGCAGGAGGGGACAGGGCTGGTGGCTACACCTTC
>TRBV27|TRBJ2-1|NA|NA
CASSLKQNSYNEQFF
TGTGCCAGCAGTTTAAAACAGAACTCCTACAATGAGCAGTTCTTC
>TRBV28|TRBJ2-7|TRBD1|once
CASSQPRGQGMYEQYF
TGTGCCAGCAGCCAGCCGAGGGGACAGGGGATGTACGAGCAGTACTTC
>TRBV19|TRBJ2-7|TRBD1|once
CASRSGTEVWEQYF
TGTGCCAGTAGGTCCGGGACAGAGGTTTGGGAGCAGTACTTC
>TRBV7-2|TRBJ1-2|TRBD1|once
CASSSPGQGADGYTF
TGTGCCAGCAGCTCCCCGGGACAGGGGGCTGATGGCTACACCTTC
>TRBV7-3|TRBJ2-1|TRBD1|NA
CASSLRAGQWGQPPEQFF
TGTGCCAGCAGCTTAAGAGCCGGACAGTGGGGACAGCCCCCGGAGCAGTTCTTC
>TRBV5-5|TRBJ2-7|TRBD1|NA
CASSTPGQGAYEQYF
TGTGCCAGCAGCACGCCAGGACAGGGGGCGTACGAGCAGTACTTC
>TRBV2|TRBJ2-2|NA|NA
CASSVEGGRNTGELFF
TGTGCCAGCAGTGTTGAAGGGGGTCGTAACACCGGGGAGCTGTTTTTT
>TRBV5-1|TRBJ1-1|NA|once
CASSLGPQEDTEAFF
TGCGCCAGCAGCTTGGGACCTCAGGAGGACACTGAAGCTTTCTTT
>TRBV7-3|TRBJ2-1|NA|NA
CASSLSPNNEQFF
TGTGCCAGCAGCTTATCCCCAAACAATGAGCAGTTCTTC
>TRBV20-1|TRBJ2-3|TRBD2|NA
CSAGEGPYRYF
TGCAGTGCTGGGGAGGGCCCGTATAGGTATTTT
>TRBV19|TRBJ1-1|NA|NA
CASVTATEAFF
TGTGCCAGTGTGACAGCCACTGAAGCTTTCTTT
>TRBV6-6|TRBJ2-3|NA|NA
CASSPDWADTQYF
TGTGCCAGCAGTCCGGACTGGGCAGATACGCAGTATTTT
>TRBV5-1|TRBJ1-2|TRBD1|NA
CASRHGTGSTNYGYTF
TGCGCCAGCAGACATGGGACAGGATCTACTAACTATGGCTACACCTTC
>TRBV5-6|TRBJ1-2|NA|NA
CASSFQGLNYGYTF
TGTGCCAGCAGCTTCCAGGGGTTAAACTATGGCTACACCTTC
>TRBV28|TRBJ2-1|TRBD2|NA
CASRGTSYEQFF
TGTGCCAGCCGAGGGACTAGTTATGAGCAGTTCTTC
>TRBV11-2|TRBJ2-1|NA|NA
CASSSRSRWDNNEQFF
TGTGCCAGCAGTTCCAGATCTAGGTGGGACAACAATGAGCAGTTCTTC
>TRBV19|TRBJ2-1|TRBD2|few
CASSFPGTSISNEQFF
TGTGCCAGTAGCTTTCCCGGGACTAGCATCAGCAATGAGCAGTTCTTC
>TRBV5-4|TRBJ1-5|NA|NA
CASSSTGRGDQPQHF
TGTGCCAGCAGCTCCACAGGCAGGGGAGATCAGCCCCAGCATTTT
>TRBV19|TRBJ1-2|NA|NA
CASSPGVVDYGYTF
TGTGCCAGTAGTCCCGGGGTGGTGGACTATGGCTACACCTTC
>TRBV19|TRBJ1-2|NA|NA
CASRMGGRGGYTF
TGTGCCAGTAGAATGGGGGGGCGCGGGGGCTACACCTTC
>TRBV27|TRBJ1-5|TRBD1|NA
CASSTTGQGVGNQPQHF
TGTGCCAGCAGTACTACGGGACAGGGAGTTGGCAATCAGCCCCAGCATTTT
>TRBV7-6|TRBJ2-7|NA|NA
CASSLGLGDEQYF
TGTGCCAGCAGCTTAGGACTAGGGGACGAGCAGTACTTC
>TRBV27|TRBJ2-3|NA|once
CASSLRRVATRTDTQYF
TGTGCCAGCAGTTTAAGGAGGGTCGCTACTCGCACAGATACGCAGTATTTT
>TRBV18|TRBJ1-3|NA|NA
CASSSGQTGNTIYF
TGTGCCAGCTCATCGGGACAAACTGGAAACACCATATATTTT
>TRBV30|TRBJ2-1|TRBD2|few
CAWSVGSGLAGGLEQFF
TGTGCCTGGAGTGTAGGTTCGGGGCTAGCGGGAGGTCTTGAGCAGTTCTTC
>TRBV7-9|TRBJ1-2|NA|NA
CASSPPSREGYGYTF
TGTGCCAGCAGCCCCCCCTCGAGGGAAGGCTATGGCTACACCTTC
>TRBV6-1|TRBJ1-5|TRBD1|few
CASSEGQYSNQPQHF
TGTGCCAGCAGTGAGGGACAGTATAGCAATCAGCCCCAGCATTTT
>TRBV29-1|TRBJ1-2|NA|NA
CSVEDRLYGYTF
TGCAGCGTTGAGGACAGATTGTATGGCTACACCTTC
>TRBV6-6|TRBJ2-3|TRBD2|NA
CASSYGSGSRDTQYF
TGTGCCAGCAGTTATGGAAGCGGGAGTAGAGATACGCAGTATTTT
>TRBV7-9|TRBJ1-1|NA|NA
CASSLDRGGPTEAFF
TGTGCCAGCAGCTTAGATCGGGGAGGGCCCACTGAAGCTTTCTTT
>TRBV28|TRBJ1-3|NA|NA
CASSLRGGGNTIYF
TGTGCCAGCAGTTTACGCGGGGGTGGGAACACCATATATTTT
>TRBV19|TRBJ2-1|TRBD1|NA
CASSMRTGLDNEQFF
TGTGCCAGTAGTATGAGGACAGGCCTGGACAATGAGCAGTTCTTC
>TRBV5-1|TRBJ2-7|TRBD2|NA
CASSGTSGRSYEQYF
TGCGCCAGCAGCGGGACTAGCGGGCGATCCTACGAGCAGTACTTC
>TRBV14|TRBJ2-1|NA|once
CASSQALGGLLYNEQFF
TGTGCCAGCAGCCAAGCCCTAGGGGGTTTACTATACAATGAGCAGTTCTTC
>TRBV27|TRBJ1-4|NA|NA
CASSFLRQGGEKLFF
TGTGCCAGCAGTTTCCTCAGGCAAGGGGGTGAAAAACTGTTTTTT
>TRBV5-1|TRBJ2-1|NA|NA
CASSLDSSGPNEQFF
TGCGCCAGCAGCTTGGATTCCAGCGGTCCCAATGAGCAGTTCTTC
>TRBV7-2|TRBJ2-5|NA|NA
CASSLASQVQETQYF
TGTGCCAGCAGCTTAGCCTCCCAGGTTCAAGAGACCCAGTACTTC
>TRBV18|TRBJ2-3|NA|NA
CASSPLGAGGTDTQYF
TGTGCCAGCTCACCCCTGGGGGCGGGAGGCACAGATACGCAGTATTTT
>TRBV28|TRBJ2-1|TRBD2|few
CASSRLAALYNEQFF
TGTGCCAGCAGTCGACTAGCGGCACTATACAATGAGCAGTTCTTC
>TRBV29-1|TRBJ1-2|TRBD1|NA
CSVDGTGLDYTF
TGCAGCGTTGACGGGACAGGGTTGGACTACACCTTC
>TRBV5-4|TRBJ2-2|TRBD2|NA
CASSRASGSWAGELFF
TGTGCCAGCAGCCGGGCTAGCGGGAGTTGGGCCGGGGAGCTGTTTTTT
>TRBV18|TRBJ2-3|TRBD2|NA
CASSTGTSGSFDTQYF
TGTGCCAGCTCAACTGGGACTAGCGGGAGCTTCGATACGCAGTATTTT
>TRBV7-8|TRBJ1-5|NA|NA
CASSPRQGNQPQHF
TGTGCCAGCAGCCCCCGACAGGGCAATCAGCCCCAGCATTTT
>TRBV13|TRBJ2-2|NA|NA
CASSLVGDRRNGELFF
TGTGCCAGCAGCTTAGTTGGAGACAGGCGGAACGGGGAGCTGTTTTTT
>TRBV18|TRBJ2-3|TRBD2|NA
CASSPPTGLGGDTQYF
TGTGCCAGCTCACCACCGACGGGACTAGGAGGAGATACGCAGTATTTT
>TRBV5-5|TRBJ1-5|TRBD1|few
CASSWDSYSNQPQHF
TGTGCCAGCAGCTGGGACAGCTATAGCAATCAGCCCCAGCATTTT
>TRBV6-1|TRBJ2-3|NA|NA
CASSVEFLSSTDTQYF
TGTGCCAGCAGTGTTGAGTTCCTCTCTAGCACAGATACGCAGTATTTT